A selection of T cell receptor beta chains follows, all from one sample in a study of cytomegalovirus exposure and HLA in healthy donors. The repertoire was sequenced with immunoSEQ multiplex PCR; TCRdb's copy has only in-frame clones and lacks some. This table holds about 44,000 clones, over 85% found once. Material: PBMCs. These receptors came from a woman aged 18-29 years in good health and CMV-seronegative. Each CDR3 is given with its conserved first and last residue. D genes are given only for firm matches. Where a row states a size, it is once, few, many or the class of an expanded clone; other rows omit it.

J,size,D,V,CDR3,DNA
TRBJ2-7,.,.,TRBV28,CASSKTGGHVEQYF,TGTGCCAGCAGTAAGACAGGTGGGCACGTCGAGCAGTACTTC
TRBJ2-7,once,TRBD2,TRBV4-1,CASSQEGLAGISYEQYF,TGCGCCAGCAGCCAAGAGGGACTAGCGGGTATCTCCTACGAGCAGTACTTC
TRBJ2-7,.,.,TRBV10-1,CASSEEVFSEQYF,TGCGCCAGCAGTGAGGAGGTTTTTAGCGAGCAGTACTTC
TRBJ2-2,.,TRBD2,TRBV5-1,CASSLVVPGLVGNTGELFF,TGCGCCAGCAGCTTGGTTGTACCGGGACTAGTAGGCAACACCGGGGAGCTGTTTTTT
TRBJ1-2,.,.,TRBV28,CASSLSGNYGYTF,TGTGCCAGCAGTTTATCGGGTAACTATGGCTACACCTTC
TRBJ2-7,.,.,TRBV7-9,CASSPRESRRNEQYF,TGTGCCAGCAGCCCCCGGGAGTCCCGAAGGAACGAGCAGTACTTC
TRBJ2-1,.,.,TRBV18,CASSPAPPSSYNEQFF,TGTGCCAGCTCACCCGCCCCCCCGAGCTCCTACAATGAGCAGTTCTTC
TRBJ2-1,once,.,TRBV6-4,CASSDQGGSYNEQFF,TGTGCCAGCAGTGACCAGGGTGGGTCCTACAATGAGCAGTTCTTC
TRBJ1-5,once,TRBD1,TRBV9,CASSVRTGGGSVQPQHF,TGTGCCAGCAGCGTTAGGACAGGGGGCGGATCGGTTCAGCCCCAGCATTTT
TRBJ1-1,.,TRBD1,TRBV18,CASSSNTGGLNTEAFF,TGTGCCAGCTCATCTAACACAGGGGGTTTGAACACTGAAGCTTTCTTT
TRBJ2-2,few,TRBD1,TRBV6-4,CASSPGTGSTGELFF,TGTGCCAGCAGCCCCGGGACAGGGTCCACCGGGGAGCTGTTTTTT
TRBJ1-1,.,TRBD1,TRBV29-1,CSVDSRGDTEAFF,TGCAGCGTTGATTCCAGGGGGGACACTGAAGCTTTCTTT
TRBJ1-1,once,TRBD1,TRBV11-2,CASSIGDRENTEAFF,TGTGCCAGCAGCATTGGGGACAGAGAAAACACTGAAGCTTTCTTT
TRBJ1-2,.,TRBD1,TRBV28,CASSSGGTESYGYTF,TGTGCCAGCAGTTCAGGGGGTACAGAATCCTATGGCTACACCTTC
TRBJ1-3,.,.,TRBV28,CASSPAGGGSGNTIYF,TGTGCCAGCAGTCCCGCGGGGGGGGGCTCTGGAAACACCATATATTTT
TRBJ1-3,.,TRBD1,TRBV2,CASSQQGKSGNTIYF,TGTGCCAGCAGTCAACAGGGGAAGTCTGGAAACACCATATATTTT
TRBJ1-3,once,TRBD1,TRBV6-5,CASSTDRGNTIYF,TGTGCCAGCAGTACGGACAGGGGGAACACCATATATTTT
TRBJ1-2,.,.,TRBV28,CASSLLQDYGYTF,TGTGCCAGCAGTTTGTTACAGGACTATGGCTACACCTTC
TRBJ2-5,.,TRBD1,TRBV19,CASRPTGYQETQYF,TGTGCCAGCCGCCCGACAGGGTACCAAGAGACCCAGTACTTC
TRBJ1-6,once,.,TRBV28,CASSPQGSYNSPLHF,TGTGCCAGCAGTCCACAGGGCTCCTATAATTCACCCCTCCACTTT
TRBJ1-2,.,TRBD1,TRBV10-3,CAIKGTGLIEGYTF,TGTGCCATCAAAGGGACAGGGTTAATTGAGGGCTACACCTTC
TRBJ1-1,.,.,TRBV18,CASSPPGVNTEAFF,TGTGCCAGCTCACCTCCAGGGGTTAACACTGAAGCTTTCTTT
TRBJ2-1,.,TRBD2,TRBV5-1,CASSLAQTSGGAVYNIEQFF,TGCGCCAGCAGCTTGGCCCAGACTAGCGGGGGGGCGGTATACAACATTGAGCAGTTCTTC
TRBJ2-7,.,.,TRBV18,CASSPSQPHEQYF,TGTGCCAGCTCACCGAGTCAACCCCACGAGCAGTACTTC
TRBJ2-1,.,TRBD2,TRBV5-5,CASSTTGLGDGEQFF,TGTGCCAGCAGCACGACGGGACTAGGCGACGGTGAGCAGTTCTTC
TRBJ2-3,.,.,TRBV6-1,CASTYTDTQYF,TGTGCCAGCACTTACACAGATACGCAGTATTTT
TRBJ1-1,.,.,TRBV20-1,CSAWTGLEAFF,TGCAGTGCCTGGACTGGCTTAGAGGCTTTCTTT
TRBJ2-5,.,TRBD2,TRBV4-2,CASSQENLAGGQETQYF,TGTGCCAGCAGCCAAGAAAACCTAGCGGGAGGCCAAGAGACCCAGTACTTC
TRBJ1-2,.,TRBD1,TRBV28,CAILRGTGGNYGYTF,TGTGCCATATTAAGGGGGACAGGGGGCAACTATGGCTACACCTTC
TRBJ2-7,.,.,TRBV21-1,CASSKAGQVSSYEQYF,TGTGCCAGCAGCAAAGCGGGACAGGTGAGCTCCTACGAGCAGTACTTC
TRBJ1-5,.,.,TRBV5-4,CASSLEFCWASKVSQPQHF,TGTGCCAGCAGCTTGGAGTTCTGCTGGGCGAGTAAGGTCAGTCAGCCCCAGCATTTT
TRBJ2-5,.,TRBD2,TRBV28,CASSPPGLALETQYF,TGTGCCAGCAGTCCCCCGGGACTAGCATTAGAGACCCAGTACTTC
TRBJ2-7,.,TRBD1,TRBV7-8,CASSRDSRLKAYEQYF,TGTGCCAGCAGCCGGGACAGCCGACTAAAGGCCTACGAGCAGTACTTC
TRBJ2-1,.,TRBD2,TRBV5-1,CASKTSGRQDEQFF,TGCGCCAGTAAGACTAGCGGGAGGCAGGATGAGCAGTTCTTC
TRBJ2-7,.,.,TRBV28,CASSFSPSGEQYF,TGTGCCAGCAGTTTCTCCCCCAGCGGCGAGCAGTACTTC
TRBJ2-7,.,TRBD1,TRBV11-2,CASSVPGQGDYEQYF,TGTGCCAGCAGCGTCCCGGGACAGGGGGACTACGAGCAGTACTTC
TRBJ1-1,.,.,TRBV28,CAIPRDREAFF,TGTGCCATCCCCCGGGATCGAGAAGCTTTCTTT
TRBJ2-1,.,.,TRBV6-4,CASSDSEGGNEQFF,TGTGCCAGCAGTGACTCAGAGGGAGGTAATGAGCAGTTCTTC
TRBJ1-1,.,.,TRBV5-1,CASSSVRGTEAFF,TGCGCCAGCAGTTCCGTTAGGGGCACTGAAGCTTTCTTT
TRBJ2-7,.,TRBD1,TRBV5-1,CASSRQGRDEQYF,TGCGCCAGCAGCCGACAGGGGAGAGACGAGCAGTACTTC
TRBJ2-1,once,TRBD2,TRBV28,CASSLRTSGSWDEQFF,TGTGCCAGCAGTTTACGAACTAGCGGGAGTTGGGATGAGCAGTTCTTC
TRBJ1-4,.,.,TRBV25-1,CASSDFGEVREEKLFF,TGTGCCAGCAGTGATTTTGGGGAGGTGAGAGAGGAAAAACTGTTTTTT
TRBJ1-1,once,.,TRBV19,CASSIDRTTNTEAFF,TGTGCCAGTAGTATAGACAGGACTACGAACACTGAAGCTTTCTTT
TRBJ2-1,.,TRBD1,TRBV5-1,CASSLARWDRGLDEQFF,TGCGCCAGCAGCTTGGCCAGGTGGGACAGGGGGCTCGATGAGCAGTTCTTC
TRBJ2-4,.,.,TRBV6-1,CASSEGTGPQNIQYF,TGTGCCAGCAGTGAAGGAACAGGGCCCCAAAACATTCAGTACTTC
TRBJ1-1,.,.,TRBV7-9,CASSGAGFGAFF,TGTGCCAGCAGCGGAGCCGGGTTCGGAGCTTTCTTT
TRBJ1-1,.,.,TRBV28,CASSSGVGTEAFF,TGTGCCAGCAGTTCAGGGGTGGGCACTGAAGCTTTCTTT
TRBJ1-1,.,.,TRBV4-1,CASSQYFRGDTEAFF,TGCGCCAGCAGCCAATATTTCAGGGGTGACACTGAAGCTTTCTTT
TRBJ2-7,few,TRBD1,TRBV2,CASSDDGQAYEQYF,TGTGCCAGCAGTGACGACGGACAGGCCTACGAGCAGTACTTC
TRBJ2-1,.,.,TRBV29-1,CSVGARLGSYNEQFF,TGCAGCGTTGGAGCTAGGCTTGGTTCCTACAATGAGCAGTTCTTC
TRBJ2-1,.,TRBD2,TRBV5-1,CASRWRESSYNEQFF,TGCGCCAGCAGATGGCGGGAGAGCTCCTACAATGAGCAGTTCTTC
TRBJ2-3,.,TRBD2,TRBV2,CASSGAGLSTDTQYF,TGTGCCAGCAGTGGAGCGGGGCTTAGCACAGATACGCAGTATTTT
TRBJ1-3,.,TRBD1,TRBV10-2,CASSVQGAGNTIYF,TGCGCCAGCAGCGTACAGGGGGCTGGAAACACCATATATTTT
TRBJ1-4,.,TRBD1,TRBV2,CASKPTGWGIDEKLFF,TGTGCCAGCAAACCGACAGGGTGGGGGATAGATGAAAAACTGTTTTTT
TRBJ2-7,.,TRBD1,TRBV2,CASSERTGIYEQYF,TGTGCCAGCAGTGAACGGACAGGTATTTACGAGCAGTACTTC
TRBJ1-1,.,.,TRBV7-9,CASSPQGQTGEAFF,TGTGCCAGCAGCCCACAGGGACAAACGGGTGAAGCTTTCTTT
TRBJ2-3,.,TRBD2,TRBV5-6,CASSPSGGPTDTQYF,TGTGCCAGCAGCCCTAGCGGGGGCCCCACAGATACGCAGTATTTT
TRBJ2-5,.,.,TRBV7-9,CASSPADSWETQYF,TGTGCCAGCAGTCCCGCCGATAGTTGGGAGACCCAGTACTTC